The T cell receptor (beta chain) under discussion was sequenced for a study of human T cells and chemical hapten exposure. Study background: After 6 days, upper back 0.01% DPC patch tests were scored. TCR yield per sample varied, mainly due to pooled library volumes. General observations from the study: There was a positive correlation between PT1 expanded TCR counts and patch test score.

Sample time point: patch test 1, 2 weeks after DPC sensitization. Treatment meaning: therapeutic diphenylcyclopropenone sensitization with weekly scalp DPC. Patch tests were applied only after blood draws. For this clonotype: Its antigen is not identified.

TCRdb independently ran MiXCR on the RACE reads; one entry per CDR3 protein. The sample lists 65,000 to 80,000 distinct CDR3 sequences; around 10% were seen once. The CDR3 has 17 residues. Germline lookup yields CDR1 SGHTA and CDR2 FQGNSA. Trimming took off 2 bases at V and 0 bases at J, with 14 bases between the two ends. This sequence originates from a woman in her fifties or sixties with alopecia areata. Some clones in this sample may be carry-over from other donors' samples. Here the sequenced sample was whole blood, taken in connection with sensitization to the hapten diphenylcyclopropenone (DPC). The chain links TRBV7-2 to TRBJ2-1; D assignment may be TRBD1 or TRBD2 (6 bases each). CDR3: CASSLMGGASSYNEQFF. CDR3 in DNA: TGTGCCAGCAGCTTAATGGGGGGCGCGAGCTCCTACAATGAGCAGTTCTTC.